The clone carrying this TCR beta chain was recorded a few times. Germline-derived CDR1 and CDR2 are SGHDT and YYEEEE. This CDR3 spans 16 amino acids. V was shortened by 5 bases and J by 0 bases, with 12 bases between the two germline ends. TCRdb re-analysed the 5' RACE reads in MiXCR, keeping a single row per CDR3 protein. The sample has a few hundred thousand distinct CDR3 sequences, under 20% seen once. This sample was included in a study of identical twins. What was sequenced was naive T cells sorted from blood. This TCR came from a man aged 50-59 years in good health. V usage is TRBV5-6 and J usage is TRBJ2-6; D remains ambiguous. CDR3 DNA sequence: TGTGCCAGCAGTTTTGTGGGCAACTCTGGGGCCAACGTCCTGACTTTC. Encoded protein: CASSFVGNSGANVLTF.